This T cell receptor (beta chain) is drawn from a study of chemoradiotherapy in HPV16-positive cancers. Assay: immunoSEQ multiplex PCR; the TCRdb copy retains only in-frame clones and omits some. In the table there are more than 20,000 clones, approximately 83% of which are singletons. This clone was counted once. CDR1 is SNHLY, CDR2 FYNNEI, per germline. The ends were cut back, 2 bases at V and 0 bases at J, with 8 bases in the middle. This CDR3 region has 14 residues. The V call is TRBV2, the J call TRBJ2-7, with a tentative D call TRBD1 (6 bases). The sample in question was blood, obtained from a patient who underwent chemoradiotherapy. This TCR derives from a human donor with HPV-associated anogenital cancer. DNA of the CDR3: TGTGCCAGCAGTGAAATACAGGGCTCCTACGAGCAGTACTTC. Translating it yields CASSEIQGSYEQYF. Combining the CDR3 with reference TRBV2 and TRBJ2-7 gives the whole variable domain EPEVTQTPSHQVTQMGQEVILRCVPISNHLYFYWYRQILGQKVEFLVSFYNNEISEKSEIFDDQFSVERPDGSNFTLKIRSTKLEDSAMYFCASSEIQGSYEQYFGPGTRLTVT.